This T cell receptor (beta chain) was recorded in a study of cytotoxic CD8 clonotypes in ibrutinib-treated CLL. Germline CDR1 MNHEY, CDR2 SMNVEV (reference sequence). This CDR3 is 15 amino acids long. The germline V and J ends were trimmed by 8 bases and 0 bases, with 14 bases remaining between them. Method: immunoSEQ multiplex PCR; TCRdb's copy keeps in-frame clones and lacks some. The top ten hold about an eighth of the sample, which has some 200,000 clones, around 72% seen once. On this clone: Its antigen is not identified.

Study-level points and caveats: Sample timing was unmatched between remission and later-progressing patients; lymph nodes unstudied.

The specimen was PBMCs, collected after 24 months of ibrutinib treatment. The receptor comes from a human donor with chronic lymphocytic leukemia. This chain joins TRBV27 and TRBJ2-1; D unclear. CDR3 DNA sequence: TGTGCCAGCGCCTGGCTTGGGTACTCCTACAATGAGCAGTTCTTC. It specifies CASAWLGYSYNEQFF.